The 28 T cell receptor beta chains below come from one sample, sequenced in a study of T cells of healthy individuals. TCRdb called the 5' RACE reads again in MiXCR, with one record for every CDR3 protein. The sample yields more than 60,000 distinct CDR3 sequences, around 15% seen once. The receptors here all came from a human donor in good health.

This clonotype has only a few counts. The chain combines TRBV7-9 with TRBJ2-5; maybe TRBD1 (6 bases). The CDR3 is 15 residues long. Germline CDR1 is SEHNR and CDR2 is FQNEAQ (reference sequence). V was trimmed by 3 bases and J by 5 bases, leaving 16 bases between them. In nucleotides, the CDR3 is TGTGCCAGCAGCTTCCCCCAGGGGCGTCTGGAGACCCAGTACTTC. Encoded protein: CASSFPQGRLETQYF.

This clonotype was observed at least ten times. The chain is built from TRBV7-2 and TRBJ2-3, with D unclear. This CDR3 region has 15 residues. Germline V lookup: CDR1 SGHTA, CDR2 FQGNSA. With 1 base removed from V and 2 bases from J, the gap between germline ends came to 10 bases. CDR3 sequence reads: CASSLDFGFTDTQYF. CDR3 DNA: TGTGCCAGCAGCTTAGATTTTGGGTTCACAGATACGCAGTATTTT. Combining the CDR3 with reference TRBV7-2 and TRBJ2-3 gives the whole variable domain GAGVSQSPSNKVTEKGKDVELRCDPISGHTALYWYRQSLGQGLEFLIYFQGNSAPDKSGLPSDRFSAERTGGSVSTLTIQRTQQEDSAVYLCASSLDFGFTDTQYFGPGTRLTVL.

This clonotype was seen only a few times. This sequence joins TRBV12-3 or TRBV12-4 and TRBJ1-2; D gene uncertain. CDR3 length equals 14 residues. V was clipped by 3 bases and J by 8 bases, with 16 bases between them. The CDR3 bases are TGTGCCAGCAGTTTGCAGGAAAAACTGCAAGGCTACACCTTC. Its protein product is CASSLQEKLQGYTF.

This clonotype has more than one count but fewer than ten. The chain uses TRBV7-8 and TRBJ1-1, with TRBD1 as a possible D gene (5 bases). The CDR3 loop spans 13 amino acids. V was shortened by 2 bases and J by 3 bases, with 7 bases between the two germline ends. CDR1 is SGHVS and CDR2 is FQNEAQ in the germline V gene. In DNA, the CDR3 is TGTGCCAGCAGCTTAAAGGGGTACACTGAAGCTTTCTTT. It codes for CASSLKGYTEAFF.

This sequence joins TRBV7-2 and TRBJ2-4, with D unresolved. The V gene lost 1 base and the J gene lost 1 base, with 5 bases spanning the gap. The germline gives CDR1 SGHTA, CDR2 FQGNSA. The CDR3 covers 14 residues. The CDR3 protein is CASSLDSAKNIQYF. CDR3 DNA: TGTGCCAGCAGCTTAGATTCGGCCAAAAACATTCAGTACTTC.

The chain uses TRBV6-1 and TRBJ2-5; 7 nucleotides line up with TRBD1. Germline assignment: CDR1 MNHNS and CDR2 SASEGT. Trimming removed 6 bases from V and 5 bases from J; junction bases left unmatched: 9. The CDR3 length is 14 residues. The CDR3 region is CASRKDRAGETQYF. The CDR3 region has the DNA TGTGCCAGCAGGAAAGACAGGGCGGGCGAGACCCAGTACTTC.

The chain employs TRBV11-2 and TRBJ2-5; possible D gene TRBD2, 5 bases. V was trimmed by 1 base and J by 1 base, leaving 10 bases between them. The CDR3 runs to 15 residues. Germline lookup yields CDR1 SGHAT and CDR2 FQNNGV. CDR3 sequence reads: CASSLAGLIQETQYF. In DNA form, the CDR3 reads TGTGCCAGCAGCTTAGCAGGACTGATCCAAGAGACCCAGTACTTC.

The chain employs TRBV7-9 and TRBJ2-1; the D is unclear. Deletions cut 4 bases from V and 5 bases from J, with 18 bases between. This CDR3 contains 16 residues. The germline gives CDR1 SEHNR, CDR2 FQNEAQ (reference sequence). The CDR3 reads CASSYDWTLAHNEQFF. CDR3 sequence (DNA): TGTGCCAGCAGCTACGATTGGACCCTCGCCCACAATGAGCAGTTCTTC.

This rearrangement joins TRBV4-1 to TRBJ2-1; 9 bases fit TRBD1. Germline V gene sequence: CDR1 MGHRA, CDR2 YSYEKL. The V segment lost 0 bases and the J segment 6 bases; nucleotides outside the gene matches: 9. CDR3 length equals 17 residues. The CDR3 bases are TGCGCCAGCAGCCAAGATCTCGGGACAGGGCTTAGCAATGAGCAGTTCTTC. This gives the protein CASSQDLGTGLSNEQFF.

Comments on this clonotype: One junction end disagrees with the germline gene, perhaps due to a read error. The chain couples TRBV5-1 to TRBJ2-7; D may be TRBD2 (6 bases). Germline CDR1 and CDR2: SGHRS and YFSETQ. This CDR3 is built from 14 residues. The CDR3 spells CASSLEGGSYEQYF. The CDR3 region has the DNA TGCGCCAGCAGTTTGGAGGGCGGATCCTACGAGCAGTACTTC.

This clonotype appeared many times. For the CDR3, the DNA is TGTGCCACCAGCAGAGACCCCGGGAGAATTGCTGGGGAGCAGTACTTC. Translated: CATSRDPGRIAGEQYF. This chain links TRBV15 with TRBJ2-7, with D maybe TRBD2 (6 bases). The CDR3 spans 16 residues. Trimming cost V 0 bases and J 7 bases, with 19 bases left between them. The V gene's germline CDR1 is LNHNV and CDR2 YYDKDF (reference sequence).

The gene calls are TRBV7-2 and TRBJ1-5; D gene ambiguous. V was clipped by 5 bases and J by 6 bases, with 11 bases between them. The CDR3 is 13 residues long. The germline CDR1 and CDR2 sequences are SGHTA and FQGNSA. CDR3 nucleotides: TGTGCCAGCAGCGGCAGGAGGAGTCAGCCCCAGCATTTT. Its protein product is CASSGRRSQPQHF.

The genes are TRBV7-9 and TRBJ2-3; D remains unclear. V was trimmed by 5 bases and J by 4 bases, leaving 7 bases between them. Looked up from germline, CDR1 is SEHNR and CDR2 is FQNEAQ (reference sequence). The CDR3 is 12 amino acids. CDR3 sequence reads: CASSGIPDTQYF. The DNA for the CDR3 is TGTGCCAGCAGCGGAATTCCAGATACGCAGTATTTT.

The CDR3 sequence: CASSQDRLAGLSYNEQFF. The CDR3 coding sequence is TGTGCCAGCAGCCAAGATCGACTAGCGGGATTATCCTACAATGAGCAGTTCTTC. The gene calls are TRBV3-1 and TRBJ2-1; 11 bases fit TRBD2. V shed 0 bases, J shed 1 base, and the junction held 5 bases outside the gene matches. There are 18 residues in the CDR3. Germline CDR1 LGHDT, CDR2 YNNKEL (reference sequence).

The chain is built from TRBV20-1 and TRBJ2-3; 7 bases agree with TRBD2. In germline, CDR1 is DFQATT, CDR2 SNEGSKA (reference sequence). V lost 3 bases and J lost 2; bases outside the gene matches: 8. The CDR3 length is 15 residues. Here the CDR3 DNA reads TGCAGTGCTAGCCGCGGGGAGGGATTCACAGATACGCAGTATTTT. Protein sequence: CSASRGEGFTDTQYF.

Ten or more counts support this clonotype. V and J are TRBV7-2 and TRBJ2-1; 10 bases align to TRBD2. V shed 4 bases, J shed 5 bases, and the junction held 8 bases outside the gene matches. CDR3 size: 16 residues. CDR1 is SGHTA and CDR2 is FQGNSA in the germline V gene. The CDR3 DNA reads as TGTGCCAGCAGCTCTTACAGCGGGAGGGGAGACAATGAGCAGTTCTTC. It encodes CASSSYSGRGDNEQFF.

This clonotype was recorded at least ten times. The chain is built from TRBV12-3 or TRBV12-4 and TRBJ2-1, with D possibly TRBD1 on 5 matching bases. The V gene lost 7 bases and the J gene lost 8 bases, with 18 bases spanning the gap. The CDR3 is 14 amino acids. DNA for the CDR3: TGTGCCAGCATGGGTGGGGCCCTTCGGGATGAGCAGTTCTTC. Translation gives CASMGGALRDEQFF.

The V and J genes are TRBV6-1 and TRBJ2-4; D is possibly TRBD2 (6 bases). From germline, CDR1 is MNHNS and CDR2 SASEGT. The CDR3 consists of 16 residues. The V end was cut by 0 bases, the J end by 3 bases, with 12 bases between. In nucleotides, the CDR3 is TGTGCCAGCAGTGAAGCGCGGGGAGGTGACAAAAACATTCAGTACTTC. It translates to CASSEARGGDKNIQYF.

This clonotype was observed at least ten times. This chain links TRBV12-3 or TRBV12-4 with TRBJ1-4; no firm D call. The CDR3 runs 14 residues. Deletions cut 6 bases from V and 8 bases from J, with 16 bases between. CDR3 amino acids: CASSSQNTDEKLFF. The CDR3 DNA is TGTGCCAGCAGCTCACAGAATACCGACGAAAAACTGTTTTTT.

There are many counts of this clonotype. The chain combines TRBV12-3 or TRBV12-4 with TRBJ2-2; a weak D match, TRBD2 (6 bases). V was clipped by 6 bases and J by 6 bases, with 11 bases between them. The CDR3 loop spans 13 amino acids. In DNA, the CDR3 is TGTGCCAGCAGCCGGACTAAGTCCGGGGAGCTGTTTTTT. Its translation: CASSRTKSGELFF.

This clonotype has ten or more counts. The chain employs TRBV28 and TRBJ1-1; maybe TRBD1 (5 bases). The length of the CDR3 is 13 residues. CDR1 and CDR2 from the germline V gene are MDHEN and SYDVKM. Trimming shortened V by 10 bases and J by 0 bases, and 12 bases separated the two germline ends. The DNA of the CDR3 is TGTGCCATCCAGGGAGAAATGAACACTGAAGCTTTCTTT. This translates into CAIQGEMNTEAFF. Supplemented by reference TRBV28 and TRBJ1-1, the full variable domain reads DVKVTQSSRYLVKRTGEKVFLECVQDMDHENMFWYRQDPGLGLRLIYFSYDVKMKEKGDIPEGYSVSREKKERFSLILESASTNQTSMYLCAIQGEMNTEAFFGQGTRLTVV.

The sample holds many counts of this clonotype. The chain couples TRBV4-3 to TRBJ2-2, with D possibly called TRBD1 or TRBD2 (5 bases each). V shed 4 bases and J shed 3 bases, with 12 bases lying between them. Germline V gives CDR1 LGHNA, CDR2 YSLEER. There are 15 residues in the CDR3. CDR3 in DNA: TGCGCCAGCAGCCGTCGGGACGGAGACACCGGGGAGCTGTTTTTT. It codes for CASSRRDGDTGELFF.

Many counts were recorded for this clonotype. This chain connects TRBV3-1 to TRBJ2-2, with 14 bases fitting TRBD2. CDR3 size: 19 residues. Trimming took 4 bases from V and 5 from J; bases not matched to a gene: 12. Per germline, CDR1 LGHDT and CDR2 YNNKEL (reference sequence). The DNA of the CDR3 is TGTGCCAGCAGCCCGAGACTAGCGGGGGGGCCGCGAGGGACCGGGGAGCTGTTTTTT. Residues: CASSPRLAGGPRGTGELFF.

This clonotype has a count of ten or more. This chain joins TRBV5-1 and TRBJ2-1, with 8 bases fitting TRBD2. The CDR3 extends over 14 amino acids. J gave up 2 bases and V 3 bases, and 1 base lay outside the gene matches. Germline V gives CDR1 SGHRS, CDR2 YFSETQ. The CDR3: CASSSAGAYNEQFF. The DNA of the CDR3 is TGCGCCAGCAGCTCAGCGGGAGCCTACAATGAGCAGTTCTTC.

This clonotype was observed a handful of times. The rearrangement uses TRBV5-1 and TRBJ2-1; D may correspond to TRBD1 or TRBD2 (5 bases each). This CDR3 is built from 13 residues. Germline CDR1 SGHRS, CDR2 YFSETQ. Trimming removed 2 bases at V and 3 bases at J, with 6 bases between. CDR3 protein: CASSFGGYNEQFF. The DNA of the CDR3 is TGCGCCAGCAGCTTTGGGGGCTACAATGAGCAGTTCTTC.

The V and J genes are TRBV6-5 and TRBJ2-7; a possible D gene is TRBD2 (6 bases). Trimming stripped 4 bases from V and 4 bases from J, with 8 bases between. Germline loops: CDR1 MNHEY, CDR2 SVGAGI. The CDR3 is 12 amino acids. The CDR3 sequence is CASSWGEYEQYF. As DNA, the CDR3 is TGTGCCAGCAGTTGGGGGGAATACGAGCAGTACTTC.

This clonotype was recorded at least ten times. This chain uses TRBV30 with TRBJ1-4; tentative D call: TRBD1 (6 bases). V gave up 4 bases and J gave up 0 bases, with 9 bases separating them. Looked up from germline, CDR1 is GTSNPN and CDR2 is SVGIG (reference sequence). CDR3 length: 14 amino acids. The CDR3 DNA is TGTGCCTGGAAGACAGGATCAACTAATGAAAAACTGTTTTTT. As protein: CAWKTGSTNEKLFF. Variable domain in full (rest from reference TRBV30 and TRBJ1-4): SQTIHQWPATLVQPVGSPLSLECTVEGTSNPNLYWYRQAAGRGLQLLFYSVGIGQISSEVPQNLSASRPQDRQFILSSKKLLLSDSGFYLCAWKTGSTNEKLFFGSGTQLSVL.

This clonotype was seen only once. At one end the junction does not follow the germline gene, possibly because of a read error. The chain links TRBV5-1 to TRBJ2-3; D gene uncertain. Per the germline V gene, CDR1 is SGHRS and CDR2 is YFSETQ. The CDR3 extends over 15 amino acids. CDR3 bases: TGCGCCAGCAGCTTTCCAGACCCGCGCACAGATACGCTGTATTTT. Its protein is CASSFPDPRTDTLYF.